This TCR beta chain was recorded in a study of cytomegalovirus exposure and HLA in healthy donors. Whole-study findings and limits: There were several of the most significant clusters that appeared linked to common viral pathogens in a later analysis. It was assumed in the presence/absence analyses that sequencing depth was roughly uniform across donors.

The PCR had 60 Vbeta and 13 Jbeta primers. TCRdb's copy holds only in-frame clones and misses some; the assay was immunoSEQ multiplex PCR. This table holds about 120,000 clones, around 75% found once. Points on this clone: What it binds is not known.

Trimming removed 0 bases from V and 0 bases from J, with 14 bases in between. The CDR3 covers 17 residues. The V gene's germline CDR1 is MGHRA and CDR2 YSYEKL. Sequencing was carried out using PBMCs. The gene calls are TRBV4-1 and TRBJ1-1; TRBD1 is a possible D gene (5 bases). This TCR derives from a woman between 45 and 60 years old in good health and CMV-seronegative. CDR3 residues: CASSQDRQSFMNTEAFF. In DNA form, the CDR3 reads TGCGCCAGCAGCCAAGACAGACAGTCGTTCATGAACACTGAAGCTTTCTTT.